This paragraph covers one TCR beta chain sequence. The antigen remains undetermined. The read is 3 residues too short to cover the CDR3 end, so that end is filled in from the germline J gene. Germline CDR1 is DFQATT and CDR2 is SNEGSKA (reference sequence). The CDR3 extends over 10 amino acids. Deletions cut 5 bases from V and 9 bases from J, with 8 bases between. Diagnosis required reduced IgG, IgA and/or IgM with specific antibody deficiency. Blood samples were heparinized, 5 to 8 ml per donor. This table comes from immunoSEQ multiplex PCR, and its TCRdb copy is limited to in-frame clones, with some not included. The sample has over 30,000 clones, none seen only once. The source of the sample is a study of T cell clonality in common variable immunodeficiency. Findings and limits, study-wide: CVID subjects had higher TCRbeta clonality than healthy controls, most marked in about a third. Reportedly, TCR beta sequences from common variable immunodeficiency showed fewer deletions and N-nucleotide insertions.

This chain joins TRBV20-1 and TRBJ2-1; no clear D. The sample taken for sequencing was peripheral blood mononuclear cells. The receptor comes from a human donor with common variable immunodeficiency. The CDR3 loop reads CSAPHGEQFF. The CDR3 bases that were read are TGCAGTGCTCCCCACGGTGAG.